This entry concerns a single T cell receptor beta chain. Under the authors' procedure: How many nucleated cells were present was estimated from reference gene primer amplification. The table came from immunoSEQ multiplex PCR; TCRdb's copy has only in-frame clones and leaves some out. V and J calls and clone size are copied from that table; D and trimming were computed from the DNA. The sample carries hundreds of thousands of clones, 87% recorded once. The sample originates from a study of blood T cell repertoires in COVID-19. Overall study context: Sample material is recorded as cDNA or gDNA derived from T cells, B-cell-depleted T cells, or PBMCs.

Participants' own reports of clinical history determined their cohort assignment. The germline V gene encodes CDR1 SGHTA and CDR2 FQGNSA. The CDR3 runs 11 residues. Trimming removed 4 bases from V and 5 bases from J, with 5 bases in between. This chain connects TRBV7-2 to TRBJ2-5; no reliable D call. This TCR was recovered from a woman aged 25 to 45 with acute COVID-19. Sequenced material: PBMCs or T cells enriched from blood (not recorded which). CDR3 protein: CASSSLETQYF. The CDR3 nucleotides are TGTGCCAGCAGCTCCCTTGAGACCCAGTACTTC.